This T cell receptor beta chain is drawn from a study of human T cells and chemical hapten exposure. Study results and limitations: The number of TCRs over 1 in 1000 frequency stayed unchanged after DPC.

This clonotype was counted a few times. The target antigen is unknown. TCRdb redid the calling of the RACE reads with MiXCR, one entry per CDR3 protein. Of tens of thousands of distinct CDR3 sequences in the sample, 9.9% are singletons; the top ten hold 16%. Time point meaning: patch test 3, about 24 weeks after DPC sensitization. Treatment indicated: therapeutic diphenylcyclopropenone sensitization with weekly scalp DPC. Sequencing used whole blood, obtained in connection with sensitization to the hapten diphenylcyclopropenone (DPC). This clonotype was sampled from a woman between 40 and 50 years old with alopecia areata. Some clones in this sample may be carry-over from other donors' samples.

The chain's CDR3 is CASSWTGANTGELFF. CDR3 sequence (DNA): TGTGCCAGCAGCTGGACAGGGGCGAACACCGGGGAGCTGTTTTTT. The genes are TRBV11-3 and TRBJ2-2; TRBD1 matches at 9 bases. This CDR3 contains 15 residues. The germline V gene encodes CDR1 SGHNT and CDR2 YENEEA. The trim removed 4 bases at V and 0 bases at J, leaving 0 bases unmatched.